The 22 T cell receptor beta chains reported below all come from one sample, sequenced in a study of blood T cell repertoires in COVID-19. Clones were sequenced by immunoSEQ multiplex PCR, and TCRdb holds only the in-frame ones, with some missing. This repertoire shows 88,000 or so clones, 81% found once; its top ten account for 4% to 5.5%. Sequenced input: peripheral blood. The receptors here all came from a man aged 55 to 70 with acute or convalescent COVID-19.

The chain combines TRBV28 with TRBJ2-1; 8 bases are shared with TRBD2. V lost 5 bases to trimming and J lost 4 bases; unmatched junction nucleotides: 7. The CDR3 covers 15 residues. Germline CDR1 reads MDHEN; CDR2 reads SYDVKM. The CDR3 nucleotides are TGTGCCAGCAGTCGCAGCGGGGGTAGTTACAATGAGCAGTTCTTC. It yields the protein CASSRSGGSYNEQFF.

The rearrangement joins TRBV6-4 to TRBJ2-3; 9 bases line up with TRBD2. Looked up from germline, CDR1 is MRHNA and CDR2 is SNTAGT. V lost 3 bases to trimming and J lost 4 bases; unmatched junction nucleotides: 5. The CDR3 is made up of 15 amino acids. The CDR3 loop reads CASSELAGRADTQYF. The CDR3 DNA reads as TGTGCCAGCAGTGAGCTAGCGGGAAGGGCAGATACGCAGTATTTT.

The rearrangement joins TRBV4-3 to TRBJ2-7; tentative D call: TRBD1 (6 bases). Germline V lookup: CDR1 LGHNA, CDR2 YSLEER. CDR3 length: 17 residues. Trimming left V 0 bases short and J 1 base short, with 16 bases between. The CDR3 protein is CASSQDLLGHQSYEQYF. CDR3 bases: TGCGCCAGCAGCCAAGATCTTTTGGGACATCAATCCTACGAGCAGTACTTC.

The rearrangement links TRBV30 to TRBJ1-6, with 7 bases aligning to TRBD1. Germline CDR1 and CDR2: GTSNPN and SVGIG (reference sequence). The CDR3 is 13 residues long. With V trimmed by 7 bases and J by 6 bases, 6 bases remained unmatched. The chain's CDR3 is CALAGQPNSPLHF. CDR3 DNA sequence: TGTGCCTTAGCGGGACAGCCTAATTCACCCCTCCACTTT.

The CDR3 sequence is CASSQTDQETQYF. DNA of the CDR3: TGTGCCAGCAGCCAGACAGACCAAGAGACCCAGTACTTC. V is TRBV4-2 and J is TRBJ2-5, with D perhaps matching TRBD1 (5 bases). Germline values: CDR1 LGHNA, CDR2 YNFKEQ. V gave up 3 bases and J gave up 0 bases, with 5 bases separating them. The CDR3 runs to 13 residues.

The chain links TRBV10-3 to TRBJ2-3, with 9 nucleotides matching TRBD1. The V and J ends lost 9 bases and 2 bases, in that order; junction bases with no gene match: 3. The CDR3 is 13 residues long. Germline V gives CDR1 ENHRY, CDR2 SYGVKD. The DNA for the CDR3 is TGTGCCATAACAGGGGGCCCCACAGATACGCAGTATTTT. Translating it yields CAITGGPTDTQYF.

V is TRBV30 and J is TRBJ2-5; possible D gene TRBD1, 6 bases. CDR1 GTSNPN and CDR2 SVGIG come from the germline V gene (reference sequence). Trimming shortened V by 7 bases and J by 5 bases, and 26 bases separated the two germline ends. The CDR3 is 16 residues long. The CDR3 DNA reads TGTGCCTCGGGCATTACACAGGGAGTCGGACGGGAGACCCAGTACTTC. Its protein is CASGITQGVGRETQYF.

The rearrangement links TRBV30 to TRBJ1-3, with D tentatively TRBD1 (5 bases). This CDR3 is 13 amino acids long. The germline CDR1 and CDR2 sequences are GTSNPN and SVGIG (reference sequence). V lost 2 bases and J lost 1, with 6 bases in between. As DNA, the CDR3 is TGTGCCTGGAGTTACAGGTCTGGAAACACCATATATTTT. It translates to CAWSYRSGNTIYF. Full variable domain (remainder filled in from reference TRBV30 and TRBJ1-3): SQTIHQWPATLVQPVGSPLSLECTVEGTSNPNLYWYRQAAGRGLQLLFYSVGIGQISSEVPQNLSASRPQDRQFILSSKKLLLSDSGFYLCAWSYRSGNTIYFGEGSWLTVV.

In its sample, this clone was seen a few times. The chain couples TRBV5-4 to TRBJ2-7, with D unresolved. Germline V lookup: CDR1 SGHNT, CDR2 YYREEE (reference sequence). The CDR3 is 11 amino acids. V dropped 4 bases and J dropped 0 bases, with 2 bases sitting between them. CDR3 sequence: CASSHSYEQYF. In nucleotides, the CDR3 is TGTGCCAGCAGCCACTCCTACGAGCAGTACTTC.

The CDR3 nucleotides read TGTGCCAGCAGCAGTACGAGCGGGAGGGCCGGGAATGAGCAGTTCTTC. Residues: CASSSTSGRAGNEQFF. This chain connects TRBV4-2 to TRBJ2-1, with TRBD2 matching 10 bases. Looked up from germline, CDR1 is LGHNA and CDR2 is YNFKEQ. CDR3 length: 16 amino acids. After removal of 5 bases from V and 7 bases from J, the junction contained 11 bases not matched to a gene.

The rearrangement links TRBV5-4 to TRBJ2-1; perhaps TRBD2 as D (5 bases). The CDR3 loop spans 15 amino acids. V was pared by 4 bases and J by 4 bases, with 15 bases between. Germline-derived CDR1 and CDR2 are SGHNT and YYREEE (reference sequence). CDR3 loop: CASSPRTLVYNEQFF. Here the CDR3 DNA reads TGTGCCAGCAGCCCGAGAACACTAGTTTACAATGAGCAGTTCTTC.

V and J are TRBV6-5 and TRBJ2-7; 7 nucleotides match TRBD1. After removal of 6 bases from V and 4 bases from J, the junction contained 6 bases not matched to a gene. Germline-derived CDR1 and CDR2 are MNHEY and SVGAGI. The CDR3 extends over 13 amino acids. The CDR3 bases are TGTGCCAGCAGCCTAGGGACAGTATACGAGCAGTACTTC. Its protein is CASSLGTVYEQYF.

The chain is built from TRBV5-4 and TRBJ2-1, with TRBD1 matching 9 bases. CDR3 length: 15 amino acids. CDR1 is SGHNT, CDR2 YYREEE, per germline (reference sequence). The V segment lost 1 base and the J segment 7 bases; nucleotides outside the gene matches: 6. This chain's CDR3 is CASSLLGDRVNEQFF. CDR3 DNA: TGTGCCAGCAGCTTGTTGGGGGACAGGGTGAATGAGCAGTTCTTC.

This clone was detected a few times. The chain joins TRBV7-8 to TRBJ1-5; perhaps TRBD1 as D (5 bases). Trimming pared 3 bases from V and 0 bases from J, leaving 9 bases between. CDR1 is SGHVS and CDR2 is FQNEAQ in the germline V gene. The CDR3 consists of 15 residues. The CDR3 here is CASSFDSSSNQPQHF. Written as DNA, the CDR3 is TGTGCCAGCAGCTTTGACAGCTCTAGCAATCAGCCCCAGCATTTT.

The CDR3 sequence: CAGGRDRAQGEQYF. The CDR3 bases are TGTGCCGGTGGCCGGGACAGGGCGCAGGGCGAGCAGTACTTC. The chain carries TRBV2 and TRBJ2-7, with 9 positions matching TRBD1. Looked up from germline, CDR1 is SNHLY and CDR2 is FYNNEI. V trimming: 11 bases; J trimming: 6 bases; junction bases outside the gene matches: 14. The CDR3 spans 14 residues.

This clone was detected once. V and J are TRBV5-5 and TRBJ2-1; 8 nucleotides agree with TRBD2. This CDR3 has 14 residues. V trimming: 8 bases; J trimming: 8 bases; junction bases outside the gene matches: 12. Germline V gene sequence: CDR1 SGHKS, CDR2 YYEKEE (reference sequence). The CDR3 nucleotides read TGTGCCAGTAACATCCCGGGACTAGGCGATGAGCAGTTCTTC. Its translation: CASNIPGLGDEQFF.

This clone was observed a single time. The genes are TRBV18 and TRBJ2-7; 11 bases align to TRBD2. The CDR3 is 15 residues long. Germline V gives CDR1 KGHSH, CDR2 LQKENI. Trimming removed 6 bases from V and 6 bases from J; junction bases left unmatched: 10. This chain's CDR3 is CASSPQTSGVIEQYF. DNA for the CDR3: TGTGCCAGCTCGCCCCAGACTAGCGGGGTAATCGAGCAGTACTTC.

The gene calls are TRBV7-9 and TRBJ2-5, with 7 bases aligning to TRBD1. This CDR3 has 15 amino acids. Germline-derived CDR1 and CDR2 are SEHNR and FQNEAQ (reference sequence). With V trimmed by 0 bases and J by 7 bases, 8 bases remained unmatched. DNA of the CDR3: TGTGCCAGCAGCTTAGCAACAGGGGCTCCGGGGACCCAGTACTTC. This sequence encodes CASSLATGAPGTQYF.

The chain is built from TRBV6-2 or TRBV6-3 and TRBJ2-7; D may be TRBD2 (5 bases). Trimming left V 6 bases short and J 3 bases short, with 12 bases between. The germline V gene encodes CDR1 MNHEY and CDR2 SVGEGT. The CDR3 length is 13 residues. In DNA, the CDR3 is TGTGCCAGCAGCGACTACTATTACTACGAGCAGTACTTC. Its protein product is CASSDYYYYEQYF.

V is TRBV10-3 and J is TRBJ1-2; 9 bases map to TRBD1. The V gene's germline CDR1 is ENHRY and CDR2 SYGVKD. V trimming: 4 bases; J trimming: 8 bases; junction bases outside the gene matches: 5. This CDR3 region has 13 residues. The CDR3 nucleotides read TGTGCCATCAGTGGGGACAGGGCTCAGGGCTACACCTTC. The encoded protein is CAISGDRAQGYTF.

The table lists this clone with a few counts. The CDR3 region has the DNA TGCGCCAGCAGCCACTTCAGGGGGAACACCGGGGAGCTGTTTTTT. Residues: CASSHFRGNTGELFF. The chain combines TRBV4-1 with TRBJ2-2; D might be TRBD1 (6 bases). Germline loops: CDR1 MGHRA, CDR2 YSYEKL. The CDR3 consists of 15 residues. Trimming pared 3 bases from V and 1 base from J, leaving 9 bases between.

The genes are TRBV11-3 and TRBJ2-7; tentative D call: TRBD1 (6 bases). The V gene lost 4 bases and the J gene lost 3 bases, with 10 bases spanning the gap. The germline CDR1 and CDR2 sequences are SGHNT and YENEEA. The CDR3 length is 13 residues. The chain's CDR3 is CASSSRTVYEQYF. CDR3 DNA: TGTGCCAGCAGCTCCCGGACAGTCTACGAGCAGTACTTC.